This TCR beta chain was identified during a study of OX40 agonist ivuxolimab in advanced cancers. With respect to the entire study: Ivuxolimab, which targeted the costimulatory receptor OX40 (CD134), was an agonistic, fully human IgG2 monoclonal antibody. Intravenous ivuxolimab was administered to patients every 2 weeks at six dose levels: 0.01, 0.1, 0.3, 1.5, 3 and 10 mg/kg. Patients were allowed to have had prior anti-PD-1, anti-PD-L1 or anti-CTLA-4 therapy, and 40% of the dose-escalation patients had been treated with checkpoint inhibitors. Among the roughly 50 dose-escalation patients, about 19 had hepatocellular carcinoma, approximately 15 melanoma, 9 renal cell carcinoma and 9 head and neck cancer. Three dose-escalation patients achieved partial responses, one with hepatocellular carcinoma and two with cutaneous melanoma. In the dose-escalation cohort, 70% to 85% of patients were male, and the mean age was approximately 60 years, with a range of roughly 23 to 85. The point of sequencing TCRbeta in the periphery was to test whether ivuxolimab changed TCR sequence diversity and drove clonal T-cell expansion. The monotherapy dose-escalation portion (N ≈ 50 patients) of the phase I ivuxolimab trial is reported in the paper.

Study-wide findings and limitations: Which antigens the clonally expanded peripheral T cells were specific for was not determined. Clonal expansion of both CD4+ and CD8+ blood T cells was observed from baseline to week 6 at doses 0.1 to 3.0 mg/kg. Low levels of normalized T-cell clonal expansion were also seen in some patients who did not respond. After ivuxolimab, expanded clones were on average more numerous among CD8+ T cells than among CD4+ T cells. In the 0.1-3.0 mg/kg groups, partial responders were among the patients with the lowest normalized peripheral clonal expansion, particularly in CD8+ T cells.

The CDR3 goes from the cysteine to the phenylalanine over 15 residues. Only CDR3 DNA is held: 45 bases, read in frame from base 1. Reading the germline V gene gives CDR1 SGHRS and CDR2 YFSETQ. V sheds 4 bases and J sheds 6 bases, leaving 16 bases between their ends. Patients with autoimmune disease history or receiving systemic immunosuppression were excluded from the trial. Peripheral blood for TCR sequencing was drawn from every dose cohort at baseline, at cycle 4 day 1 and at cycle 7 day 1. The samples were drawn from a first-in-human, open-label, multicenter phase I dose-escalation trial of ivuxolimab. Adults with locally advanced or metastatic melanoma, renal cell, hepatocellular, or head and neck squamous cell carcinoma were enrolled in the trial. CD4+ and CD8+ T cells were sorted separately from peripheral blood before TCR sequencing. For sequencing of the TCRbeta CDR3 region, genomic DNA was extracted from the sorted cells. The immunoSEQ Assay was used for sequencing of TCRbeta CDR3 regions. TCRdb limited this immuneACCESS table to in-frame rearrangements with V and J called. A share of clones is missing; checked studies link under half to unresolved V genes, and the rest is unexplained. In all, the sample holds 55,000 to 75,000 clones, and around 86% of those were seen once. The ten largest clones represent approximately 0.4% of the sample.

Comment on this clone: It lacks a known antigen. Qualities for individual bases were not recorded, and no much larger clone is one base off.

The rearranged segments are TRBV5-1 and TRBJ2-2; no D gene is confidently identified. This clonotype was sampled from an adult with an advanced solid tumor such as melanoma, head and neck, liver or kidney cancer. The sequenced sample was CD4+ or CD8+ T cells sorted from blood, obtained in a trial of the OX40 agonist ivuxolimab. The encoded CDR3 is CASSLDIGVAGELFF. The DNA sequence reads TGCGCCAGCAGCCTCGATATTGGGGTGGCCGGGGAGCTGTTTTTT.